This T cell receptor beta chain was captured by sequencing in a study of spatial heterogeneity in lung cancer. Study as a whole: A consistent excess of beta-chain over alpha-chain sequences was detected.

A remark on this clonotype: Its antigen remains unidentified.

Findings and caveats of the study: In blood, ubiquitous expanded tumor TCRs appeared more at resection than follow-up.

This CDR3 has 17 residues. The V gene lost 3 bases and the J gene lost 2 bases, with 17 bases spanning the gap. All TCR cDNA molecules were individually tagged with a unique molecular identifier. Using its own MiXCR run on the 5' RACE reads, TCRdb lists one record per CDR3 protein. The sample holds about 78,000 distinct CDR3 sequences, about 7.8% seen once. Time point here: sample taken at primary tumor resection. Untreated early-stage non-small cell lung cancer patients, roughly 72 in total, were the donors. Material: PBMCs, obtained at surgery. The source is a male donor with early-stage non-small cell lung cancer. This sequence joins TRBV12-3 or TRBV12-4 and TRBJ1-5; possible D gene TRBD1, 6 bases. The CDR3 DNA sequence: TGTGCCAGCAGTTTGGGACAAGGGTTGGGAGGCAATCAGCCCCAGCATTTT. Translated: CASSLGQGLGGNQPQHF.